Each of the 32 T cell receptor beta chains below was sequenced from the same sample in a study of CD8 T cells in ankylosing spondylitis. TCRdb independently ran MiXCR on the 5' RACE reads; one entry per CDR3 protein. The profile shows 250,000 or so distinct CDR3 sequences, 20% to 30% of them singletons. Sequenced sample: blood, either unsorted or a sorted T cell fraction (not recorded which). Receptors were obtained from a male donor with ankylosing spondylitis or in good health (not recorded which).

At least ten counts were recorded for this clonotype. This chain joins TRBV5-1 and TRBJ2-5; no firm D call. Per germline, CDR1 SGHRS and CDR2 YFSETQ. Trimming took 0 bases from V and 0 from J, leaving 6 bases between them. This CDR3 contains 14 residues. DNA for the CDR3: TGCGCCAGCAGCTTGGGCGGAAACCAAGAGACCCAGTACTTC. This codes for CASSLGGNQETQYF.

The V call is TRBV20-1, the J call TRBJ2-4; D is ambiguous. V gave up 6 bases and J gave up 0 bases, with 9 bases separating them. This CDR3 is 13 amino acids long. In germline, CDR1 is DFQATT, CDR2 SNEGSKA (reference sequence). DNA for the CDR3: TGCAGTGCCCCTCTACAAGCCAAAAACATTCAGTACTTC. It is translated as CSAPLQAKNIQYF.

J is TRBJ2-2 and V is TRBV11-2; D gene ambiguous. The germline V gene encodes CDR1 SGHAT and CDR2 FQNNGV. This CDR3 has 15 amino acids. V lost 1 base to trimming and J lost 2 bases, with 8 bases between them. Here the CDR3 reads CASSLVFPNTGELFF. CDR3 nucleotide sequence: TGTGCCAGCAGCTTAGTATTCCCAAACACCGGGGAGCTGTTTTTT.

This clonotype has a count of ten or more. In DNA, the CDR3 is TGTGCCAGCAGTTTCCCCGGACAGGGAGAAGAGACCCAGTACTTC. Protein: CASSFPGQGEETQYF. This chain joins TRBV12-3 or TRBV12-4 and TRBJ2-5; 8 positions agree with TRBD1. The CDR3 has 15 amino acids. With V trimmed by 3 bases and J by 3 bases, 6 bases remained unmatched.

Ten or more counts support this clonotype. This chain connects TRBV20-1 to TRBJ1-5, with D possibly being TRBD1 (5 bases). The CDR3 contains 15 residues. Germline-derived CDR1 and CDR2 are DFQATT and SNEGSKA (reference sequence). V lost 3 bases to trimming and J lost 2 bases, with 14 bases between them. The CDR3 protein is CSASRGLLRNQPQHF. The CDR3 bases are TGCAGTGCTAGTAGGGGACTCCTCCGCAATCAGCCCCAGCATTTT.

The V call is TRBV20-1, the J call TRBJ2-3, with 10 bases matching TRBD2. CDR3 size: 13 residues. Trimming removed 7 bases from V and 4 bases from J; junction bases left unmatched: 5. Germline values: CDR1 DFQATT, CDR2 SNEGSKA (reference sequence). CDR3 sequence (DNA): TGCAGTGTCTCTAGCGGGGGTTCAGATACGCAGTATTTT. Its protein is CSVSSGGSDTQYF.

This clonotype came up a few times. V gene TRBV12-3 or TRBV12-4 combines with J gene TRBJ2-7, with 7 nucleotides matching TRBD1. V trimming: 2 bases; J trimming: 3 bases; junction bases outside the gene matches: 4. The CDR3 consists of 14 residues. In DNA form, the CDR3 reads TGTGCCAGCAGTTTATGGGCAGGGGGCTACGAGCAGTACTTC. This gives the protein CASSLWAGGYEQYF.

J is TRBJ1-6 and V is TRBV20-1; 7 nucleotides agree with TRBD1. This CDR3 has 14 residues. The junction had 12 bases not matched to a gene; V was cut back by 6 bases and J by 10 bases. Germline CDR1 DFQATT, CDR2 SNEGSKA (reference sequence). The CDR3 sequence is CSAPRQGIGSPLHF. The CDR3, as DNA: TGCAGTGCCCCCCGACAGGGAATAGGGTCACCCCTCCACTTT.

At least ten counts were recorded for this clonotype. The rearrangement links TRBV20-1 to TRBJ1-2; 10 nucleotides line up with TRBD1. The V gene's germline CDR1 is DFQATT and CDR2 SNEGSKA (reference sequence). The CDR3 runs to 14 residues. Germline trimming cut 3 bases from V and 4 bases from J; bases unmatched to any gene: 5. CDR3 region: CSASDRGRGYGYTF. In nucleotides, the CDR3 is TGCAGTGCTAGTGACAGGGGGCGCGGCTATGGCTACACCTTC.

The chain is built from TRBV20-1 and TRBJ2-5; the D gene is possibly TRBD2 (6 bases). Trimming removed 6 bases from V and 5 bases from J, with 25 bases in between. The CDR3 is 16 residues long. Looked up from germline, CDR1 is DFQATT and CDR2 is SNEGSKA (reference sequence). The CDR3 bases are TGCAGTGCCCGACTATCGGGCGGGAACGAGGGGGAGACCCAGTACTTC. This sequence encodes CSARLSGGNEGETQYF.

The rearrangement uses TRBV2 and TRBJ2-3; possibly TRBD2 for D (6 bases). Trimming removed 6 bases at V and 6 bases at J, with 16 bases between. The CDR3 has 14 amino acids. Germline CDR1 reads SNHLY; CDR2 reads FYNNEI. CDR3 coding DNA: TGTGCCAGCAGCCACCTCTGGGGGGAGGATACGCAGTATTTT. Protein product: CASSHLWGEDTQYF.

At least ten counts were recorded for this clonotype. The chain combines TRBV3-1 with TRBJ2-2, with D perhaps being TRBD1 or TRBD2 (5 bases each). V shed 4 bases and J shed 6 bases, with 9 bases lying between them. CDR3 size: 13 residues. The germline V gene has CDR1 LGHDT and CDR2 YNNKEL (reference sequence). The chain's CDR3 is CASSPRGAGELFF. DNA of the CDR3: TGTGCCAGCAGCCCGAGGGGAGCCGGGGAGCTGTTTTTT.

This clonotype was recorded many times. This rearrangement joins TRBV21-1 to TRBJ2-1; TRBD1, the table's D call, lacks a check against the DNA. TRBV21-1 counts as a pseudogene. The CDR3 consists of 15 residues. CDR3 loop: CASKRQASRYNEQFF. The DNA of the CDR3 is TGTGCCAGCAAAAGACAGGCTTCCCGCTACAATGAGCAGTTCTTC.

CDR3 region: CASSPGRVGVGETQYF. CDR3 sequence (DNA): TGTGCCAGCAGCCCGGGCAGGGTAGGAGTTGGGGAGACCCAGTACTTC. This chain links TRBV5-4 with TRBJ2-5; TRBD1 is a possible D gene (5 bases). CDR3 length: 16 amino acids. V lost 4 bases to trimming and J lost 5 bases, with 21 bases between them. CDR1 is SGHNT, CDR2 YYREEE, per germline (reference sequence).

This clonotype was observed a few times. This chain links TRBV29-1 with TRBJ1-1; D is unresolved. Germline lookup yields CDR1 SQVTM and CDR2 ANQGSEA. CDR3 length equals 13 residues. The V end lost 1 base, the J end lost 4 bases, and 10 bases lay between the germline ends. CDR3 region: CSVEGVVFTEAFF. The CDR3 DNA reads TGCAGCGTTGAAGGTGTGGTCTTCACTGAAGCTTTCTTT.

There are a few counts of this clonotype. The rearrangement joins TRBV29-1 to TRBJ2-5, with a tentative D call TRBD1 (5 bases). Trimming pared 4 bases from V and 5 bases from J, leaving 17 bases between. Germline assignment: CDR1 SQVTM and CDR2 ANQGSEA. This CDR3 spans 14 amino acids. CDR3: CSVVDTALGETQYF. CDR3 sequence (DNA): TGCAGCGTTGTGGACACAGCCCTCGGGGAGACCCAGTACTTC.

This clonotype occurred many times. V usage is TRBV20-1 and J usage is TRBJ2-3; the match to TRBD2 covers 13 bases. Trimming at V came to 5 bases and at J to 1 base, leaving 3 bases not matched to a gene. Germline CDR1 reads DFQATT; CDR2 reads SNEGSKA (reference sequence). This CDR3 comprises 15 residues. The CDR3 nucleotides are TGCAGTGCTCGAACTAGCGGGGGGGGCACAGATACGCAGTATTTT. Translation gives CSARTSGGGTDTQYF.

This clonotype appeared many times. CDR3: CASRAGGASDYGYTF. The DNA for the CDR3 is TGTGCCAGCAGGGCAGGGGGCGCTTCCGACTATGGCTACACCTTC. The chain uses TRBV28 and TRBJ1-2; 8 bases align to TRBD1. CDR1 is MDHEN, CDR2 SYDVKM, per germline. CDR3 length: 15 amino acids. V trimming: 6 bases; J trimming: 3 bases; junction bases outside the gene matches: 9.

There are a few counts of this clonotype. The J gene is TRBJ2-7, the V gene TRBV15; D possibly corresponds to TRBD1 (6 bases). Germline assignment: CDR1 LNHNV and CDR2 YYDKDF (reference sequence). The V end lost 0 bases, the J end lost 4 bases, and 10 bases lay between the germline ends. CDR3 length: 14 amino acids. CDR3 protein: CATSRDIGGYEQYF. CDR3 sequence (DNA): TGTGCCACCAGCAGAGATATAGGGGGTTACGAGCAGTACTTC.

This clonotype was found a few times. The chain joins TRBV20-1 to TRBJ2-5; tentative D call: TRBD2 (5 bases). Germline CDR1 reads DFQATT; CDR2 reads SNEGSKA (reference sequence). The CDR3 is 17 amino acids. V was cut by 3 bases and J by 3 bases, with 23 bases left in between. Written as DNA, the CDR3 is TGCAGTGCTAGTGGCGATTTGAGGCGTCTCGGGGAAGAGACCCAGTACTTC. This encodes CSASGDLRRLGEETQYF.

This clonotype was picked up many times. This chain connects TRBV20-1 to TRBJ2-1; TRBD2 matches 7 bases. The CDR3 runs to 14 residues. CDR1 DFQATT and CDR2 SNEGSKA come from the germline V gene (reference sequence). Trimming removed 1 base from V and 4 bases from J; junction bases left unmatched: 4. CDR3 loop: CSARAASGYNEQFF. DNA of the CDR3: TGCAGTGCTAGAGCAGCTAGCGGATACAATGAGCAGTTCTTC.

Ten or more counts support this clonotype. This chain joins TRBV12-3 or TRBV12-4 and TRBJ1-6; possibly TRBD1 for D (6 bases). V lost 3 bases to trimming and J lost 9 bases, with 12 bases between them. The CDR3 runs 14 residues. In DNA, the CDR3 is TGTGCCAGCAGTTTCGGGGGCGAGGGTTCACCCCTCCACTTT. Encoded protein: CASSFGGEGSPLHF.

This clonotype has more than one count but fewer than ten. DNA of the CDR3: TGTGCCAGCAGCAACCCGACAGGGACACGGGAGACCCAGTACTTC. This sequence encodes CASSNPTGTRETQYF. This chain links TRBV3-1 with TRBJ2-5; 7 bases are shared with TRBD1. The CDR3 is 15 amino acids. V was pared by 5 bases and J by 5 bases, with 11 bases of the junction left unmatched. The germline V gene has CDR1 LGHDT and CDR2 YNNKEL (reference sequence).

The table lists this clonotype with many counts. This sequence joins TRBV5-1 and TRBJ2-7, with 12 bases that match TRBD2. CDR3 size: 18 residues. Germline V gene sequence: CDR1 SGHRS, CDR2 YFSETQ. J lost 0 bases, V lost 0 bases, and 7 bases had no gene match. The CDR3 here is CASSLGGLAGTGSYEQYF. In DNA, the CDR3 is TGCGCCAGCAGCTTGGGAGGACTAGCGGGGACCGGCTCCTACGAGCAGTACTTC. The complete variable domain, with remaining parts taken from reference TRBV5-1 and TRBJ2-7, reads KAGVTQTPRYLIKTRGQQVTLSCSPISGHRSVSWYQQTPGQGLQFLFEYFSETQRNKGNFPGRFSGRQFSNSRSEMNVSTLELGDSALYLCASSLGGLAGTGSYEQYFGPGTRLTVT.

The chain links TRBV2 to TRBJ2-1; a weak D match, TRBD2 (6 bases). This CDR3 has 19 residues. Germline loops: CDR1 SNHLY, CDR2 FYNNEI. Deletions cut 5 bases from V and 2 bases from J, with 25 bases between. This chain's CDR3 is CASSLDPRTGTLTYNEQFF. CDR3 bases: TGTGCCAGCAGTTTGGATCCGCGCACCGGGACTCTAACCTACAATGAGCAGTTCTTC.

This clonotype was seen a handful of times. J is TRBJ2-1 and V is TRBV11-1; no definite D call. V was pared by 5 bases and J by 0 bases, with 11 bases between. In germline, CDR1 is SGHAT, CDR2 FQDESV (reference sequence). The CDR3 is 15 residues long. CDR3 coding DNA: TGTGCCAGCAGCCACGGTACGAGCTCCTACAATGAGCAGTTCTTC. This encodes CASSHGTSSYNEQFF.

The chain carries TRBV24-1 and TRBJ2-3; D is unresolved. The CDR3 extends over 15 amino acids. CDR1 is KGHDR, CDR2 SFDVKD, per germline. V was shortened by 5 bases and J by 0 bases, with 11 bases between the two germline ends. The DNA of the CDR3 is TGTGCCACCAGTGGTCTCGGAACTAGCACAGATACGCAGTATTTT. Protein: CATSGLGTSTDTQYF.

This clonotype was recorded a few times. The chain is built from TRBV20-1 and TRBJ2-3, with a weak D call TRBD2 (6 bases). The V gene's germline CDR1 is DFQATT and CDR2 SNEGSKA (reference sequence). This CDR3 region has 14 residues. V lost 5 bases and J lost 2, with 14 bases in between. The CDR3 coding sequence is TGCAGTGCTCCTAATCGGCGGGACACAGATACGCAGTATTTT. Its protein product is CSAPNRRDTDTQYF.

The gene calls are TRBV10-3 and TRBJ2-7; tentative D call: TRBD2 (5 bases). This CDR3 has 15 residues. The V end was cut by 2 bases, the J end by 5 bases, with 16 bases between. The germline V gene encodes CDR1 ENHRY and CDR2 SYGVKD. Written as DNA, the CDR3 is TGTGCCATCAGTGAGCCTTACGCGGGCATCGACGAGCAGTACTTC. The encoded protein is CAISEPYAGIDEQYF.

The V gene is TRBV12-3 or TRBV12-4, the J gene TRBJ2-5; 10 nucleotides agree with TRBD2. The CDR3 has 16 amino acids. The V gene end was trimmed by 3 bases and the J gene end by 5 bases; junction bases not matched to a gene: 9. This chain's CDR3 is CASSLKRGGLQETQYF. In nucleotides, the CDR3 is TGTGCCAGCAGTTTGAAGCGGGGGGGCCTCCAGGAGACCCAGTACTTC.

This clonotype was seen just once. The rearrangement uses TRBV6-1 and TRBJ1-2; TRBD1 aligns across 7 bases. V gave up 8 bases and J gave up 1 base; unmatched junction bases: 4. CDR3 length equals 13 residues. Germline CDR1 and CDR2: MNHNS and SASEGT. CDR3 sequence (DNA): TGTGCCAGCGACAGGGTGGGTAACTATGGCTACACCTTC. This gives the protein CASDRVGNYGYTF.

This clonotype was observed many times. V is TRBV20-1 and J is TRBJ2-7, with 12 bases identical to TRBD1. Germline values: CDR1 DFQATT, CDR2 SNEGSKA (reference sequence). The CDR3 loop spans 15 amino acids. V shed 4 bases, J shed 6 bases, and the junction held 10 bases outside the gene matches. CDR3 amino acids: CSANPGTGGYPEQYF. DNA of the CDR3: TGCAGTGCTAATCCTGGGACAGGGGGCTATCCCGAGCAGTACTTC.